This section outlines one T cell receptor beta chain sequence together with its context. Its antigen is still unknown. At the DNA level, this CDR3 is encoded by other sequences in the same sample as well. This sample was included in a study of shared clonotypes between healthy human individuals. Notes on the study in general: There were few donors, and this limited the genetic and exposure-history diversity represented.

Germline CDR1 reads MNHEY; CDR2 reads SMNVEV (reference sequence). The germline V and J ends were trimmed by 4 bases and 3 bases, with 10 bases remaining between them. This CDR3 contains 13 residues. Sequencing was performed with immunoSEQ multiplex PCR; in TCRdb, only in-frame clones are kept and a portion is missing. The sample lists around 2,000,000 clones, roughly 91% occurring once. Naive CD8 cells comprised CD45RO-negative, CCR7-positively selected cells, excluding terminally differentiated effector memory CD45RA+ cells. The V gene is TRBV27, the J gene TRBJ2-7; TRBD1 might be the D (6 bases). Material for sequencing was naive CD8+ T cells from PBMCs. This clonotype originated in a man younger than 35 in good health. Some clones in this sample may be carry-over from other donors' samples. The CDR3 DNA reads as TGTGCCAGCAGTTATGGGGGCAGCTACGAGCAGTACTTC. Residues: CASSYGGSYEQYF.